This entry is about one T cell receptor beta chain. The sample comes from a study of blood T cell repertoires in COVID-19. TCRdb's table, derived via immunoSEQ multiplex PCR, lists solely in-frame clones and lacks some. The sample gives 200,000 or so clones, 75% to 90% of which show up once; around 5.1% is in the top ten. Losses at the gene ends were 3 bases for V and 2 bases for J; bases not matched to a gene: 7. Per the germline V gene, CDR1 is KGHSH and CDR2 is LQKENI. This CDR3 is 17 amino acids long. This chain connects TRBV18 to TRBJ2-3; 11 nucleotides align to TRBD2. The sample was peripheral blood. The sequence derives from a human donor in a cohort sampled during active COVID-19. The CDR3 DNA reads TGTGCCAGCTCACCCCTCGTAGCGGGAGGGCTCACAGATACGCAGTATTTT. This translates into CASSPLVAGGLTDTQYF.